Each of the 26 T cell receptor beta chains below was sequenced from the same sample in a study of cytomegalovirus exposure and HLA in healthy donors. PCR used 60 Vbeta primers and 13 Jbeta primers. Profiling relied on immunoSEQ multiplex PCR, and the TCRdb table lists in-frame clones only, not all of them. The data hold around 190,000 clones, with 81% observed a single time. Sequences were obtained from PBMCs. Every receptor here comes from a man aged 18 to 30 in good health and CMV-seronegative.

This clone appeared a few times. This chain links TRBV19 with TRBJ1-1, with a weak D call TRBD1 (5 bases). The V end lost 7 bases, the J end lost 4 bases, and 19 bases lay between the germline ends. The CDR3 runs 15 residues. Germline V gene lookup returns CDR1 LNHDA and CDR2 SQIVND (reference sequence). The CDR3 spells CASNLAAGSFTEAFF. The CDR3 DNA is TGTGCCAGTAACCTTGCGGCAGGGTCGTTCACTGAAGCTTTCTTT.

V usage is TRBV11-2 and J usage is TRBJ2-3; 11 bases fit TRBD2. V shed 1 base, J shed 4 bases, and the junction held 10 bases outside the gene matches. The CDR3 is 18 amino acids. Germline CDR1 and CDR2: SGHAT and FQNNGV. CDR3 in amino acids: CASSLVLTSGGGADTQYF. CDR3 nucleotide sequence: TGTGCCAGCAGCTTAGTCCTTACTAGCGGGGGAGGGGCAGATACGCAGTATTTT.

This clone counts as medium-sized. The CDR3 loop reads CASSVTTGGWSSPLHF. CDR3 nucleotides: TGTGCCAGCAGTGTTACGACAGGGGGCTGGAGTTCACCCCTCCACTTT. The chain links TRBV6-1 to TRBJ1-6, with 10 bases matching TRBD1. The CDR3 spans 16 residues. The junction had 9 bases not matched to a gene; V was cut back by 4 bases and J by 9 bases. Germline values: CDR1 MNHNS, CDR2 SASEGT.

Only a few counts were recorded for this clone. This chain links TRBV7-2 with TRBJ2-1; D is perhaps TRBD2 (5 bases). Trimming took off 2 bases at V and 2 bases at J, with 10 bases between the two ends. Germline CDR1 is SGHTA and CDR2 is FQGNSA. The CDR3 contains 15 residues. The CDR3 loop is CASSLSTSAYNEQFF. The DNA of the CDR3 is TGTGCCAGCAGCTTAAGTACTAGTGCCTACAATGAGCAGTTCTTC.

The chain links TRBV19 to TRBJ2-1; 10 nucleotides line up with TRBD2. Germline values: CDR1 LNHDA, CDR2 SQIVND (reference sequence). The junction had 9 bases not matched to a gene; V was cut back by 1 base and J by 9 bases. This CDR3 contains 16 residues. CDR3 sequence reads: CASSIGLAGVRGEQFF. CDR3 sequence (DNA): TGTGCCAGTAGTATAGGGCTAGCGGGGGTACGTGGTGAGCAGTTCTTC. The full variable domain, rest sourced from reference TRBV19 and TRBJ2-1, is DGGITQSPKYLFRKEGQNVTLSCEQNLNHDAMYWYRQDPGQGLRLIYYSQIVNDFQKGDIAEGYSVSREKKESFPLTVTSAQKNPTAFYLCASSIGLAGVRGEQFFGPGTRLTVL.

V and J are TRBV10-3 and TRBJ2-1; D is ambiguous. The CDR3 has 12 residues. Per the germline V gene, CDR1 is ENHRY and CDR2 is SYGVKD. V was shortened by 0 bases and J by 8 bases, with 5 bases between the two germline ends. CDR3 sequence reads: CAISESIDEQFF. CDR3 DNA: TGTGCCATCAGTGAGTCAATCGATGAGCAGTTCTTC.

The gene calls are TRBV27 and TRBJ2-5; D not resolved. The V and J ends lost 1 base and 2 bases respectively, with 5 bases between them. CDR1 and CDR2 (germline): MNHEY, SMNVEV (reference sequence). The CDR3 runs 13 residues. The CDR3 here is CASSLFSQETQYF. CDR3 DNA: TGTGCCAGCAGTTTATTTAGTCAAGAGACCCAGTACTTC.

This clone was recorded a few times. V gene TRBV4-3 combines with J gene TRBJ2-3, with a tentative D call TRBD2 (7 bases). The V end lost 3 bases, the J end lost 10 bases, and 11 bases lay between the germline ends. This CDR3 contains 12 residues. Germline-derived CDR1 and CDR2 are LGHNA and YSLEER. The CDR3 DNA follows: TGCGCCAGCAGCCAGCAGGGGAGGGCGCAGTATTTT. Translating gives CASSQQGRAQYF.

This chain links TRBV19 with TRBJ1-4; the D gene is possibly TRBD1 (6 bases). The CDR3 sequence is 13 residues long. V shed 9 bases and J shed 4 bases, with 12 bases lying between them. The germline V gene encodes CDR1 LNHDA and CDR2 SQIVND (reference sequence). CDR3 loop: CARNRVLNEKLFF. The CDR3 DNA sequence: TGTGCCAGGAACAGGGTCCTTAATGAAAAACTGTTTTTT.

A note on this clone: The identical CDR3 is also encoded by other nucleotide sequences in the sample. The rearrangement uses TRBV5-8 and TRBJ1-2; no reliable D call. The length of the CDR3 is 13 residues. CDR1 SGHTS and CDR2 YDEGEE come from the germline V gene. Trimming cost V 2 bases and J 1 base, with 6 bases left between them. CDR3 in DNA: TGTGCCAGCAGCTTACTGAATAACTATGGCTACACCTTC. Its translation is CASSLLNNYGYTF. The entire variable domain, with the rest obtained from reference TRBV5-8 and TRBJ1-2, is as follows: EAGVTQSPTHLIKTRGQQATLRCSPISGHTSVYWYQQALGLGLQFLLWYDEGEERNRGNFPPRFSGRQFPNYSSELNVNALELEDSALYLCASSLLNNYGYTFGSGTRLTVV.

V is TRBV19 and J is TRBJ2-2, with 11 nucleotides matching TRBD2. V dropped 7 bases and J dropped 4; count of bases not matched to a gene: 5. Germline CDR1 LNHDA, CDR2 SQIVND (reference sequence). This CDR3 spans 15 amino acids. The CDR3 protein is CASKLAGVSTGELFF. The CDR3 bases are TGTGCCAGTAAACTAGCGGGAGTATCCACCGGGGAGCTGTTTTTT.

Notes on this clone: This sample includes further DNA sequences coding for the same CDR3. CDR3 nucleotide sequence: TGCAGCGTTGGCGGGGATACGCAGTATTTT. It encodes CSVGGDTQYF. The V call is TRBV29-1, the J call TRBJ2-3; TRBD2 might be the D (5 bases). Trimming removed 4 bases at V and 6 bases at J, with 5 bases between. Germline CDR1 is SQVTM and CDR2 is ANQGSEA. This CDR3 is built from 10 residues.

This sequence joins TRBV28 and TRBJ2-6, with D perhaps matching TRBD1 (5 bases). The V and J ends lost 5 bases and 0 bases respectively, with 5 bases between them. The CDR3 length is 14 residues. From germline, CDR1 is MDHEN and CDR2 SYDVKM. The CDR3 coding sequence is TGTGCCAGCAGTGACAGCTCTGGGGCCAACGTCCTGACTTTC. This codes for CASSDSSGANVLTF. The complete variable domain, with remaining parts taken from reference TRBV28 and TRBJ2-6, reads DVKVTQSSRYLVKRTGEKVFLECVQDMDHENMFWYRQDPGLGLRLIYFSYDVKMKEKGDIPEGYSVSREKKERFSLILESASTNQTSMYLCASSDSSGANVLTFGAGSRLTVL.

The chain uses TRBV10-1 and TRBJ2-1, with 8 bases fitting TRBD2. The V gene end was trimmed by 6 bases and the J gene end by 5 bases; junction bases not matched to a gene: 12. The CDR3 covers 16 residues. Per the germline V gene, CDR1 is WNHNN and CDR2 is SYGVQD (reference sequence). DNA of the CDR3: TGCGCCAGCAGCGAGGGGGGTAGCGGGAAAAACAATGAGCAGTTCTTC. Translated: CASSEGGSGKNNEQFF.

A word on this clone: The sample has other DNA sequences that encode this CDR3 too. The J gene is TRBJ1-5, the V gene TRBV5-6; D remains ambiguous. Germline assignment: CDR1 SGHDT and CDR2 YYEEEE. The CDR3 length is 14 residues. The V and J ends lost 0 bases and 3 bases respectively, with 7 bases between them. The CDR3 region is CASSLGQSNQPQHF. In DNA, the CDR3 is TGTGCCAGCAGCTTGGGACAATCCAATCAGCCCCAGCATTTT. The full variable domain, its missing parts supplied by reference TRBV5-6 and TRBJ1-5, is DAGVTQSPTHLIKTRGQQVTLRCSPKSGHDTVSWYQQALGQGPQFIFQYYEEEERQRGNFPDRFSGHQFPNYSSELNVNALLLGDSALYLCASSLGQSNQPQHFGDGTRLSIL.

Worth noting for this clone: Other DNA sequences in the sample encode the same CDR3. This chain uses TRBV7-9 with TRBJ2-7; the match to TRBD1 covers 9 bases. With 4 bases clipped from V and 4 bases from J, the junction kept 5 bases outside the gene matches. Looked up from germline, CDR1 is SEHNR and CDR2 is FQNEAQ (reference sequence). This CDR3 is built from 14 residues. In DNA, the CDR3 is TGTGCCAGCAGCTCGACAGGGGGTTCTTACGAGCAGTACTTC. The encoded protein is CASSSTGGSYEQYF.

CDR3 protein: CASSVGGGSRNYGYTF. CDR3 in DNA: TGTGCCAGCAGCGTAGGGGGGGGGTCCAGGAACTATGGCTACACCTTC. V gene TRBV9 combines with J gene TRBJ1-2, with D tentatively TRBD1 (5 bases). Germline V gene data show CDR1 as SGDLS and CDR2 as YYNGEE. The CDR3 covers 16 residues. Trimming pared 0 bases from V and 2 bases from J, leaving 14 bases between.

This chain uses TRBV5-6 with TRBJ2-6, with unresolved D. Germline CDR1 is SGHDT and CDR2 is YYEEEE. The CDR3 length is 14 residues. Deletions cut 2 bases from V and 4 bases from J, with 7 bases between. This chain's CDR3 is CASSLLYGANVLTF. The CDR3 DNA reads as TGTGCCAGCAGCTTACTGTACGGGGCCAACGTCCTGACTTTC.

The CDR3 spells CAISDGLAGGNEQFF. In nucleotides, the CDR3 is TGTGCCATCAGTGACGGACTAGCGGGGGGCAATGAGCAGTTCTTC. The rearrangement joins TRBV10-3 to TRBJ2-1; 14 bases align to TRBD2. Looked up from germline, CDR1 is ENHRY and CDR2 is SYGVKD. There are 15 residues in the CDR3. Germline trimming cut 3 bases from V and 6 bases from J; bases unmatched to any gene: 1.

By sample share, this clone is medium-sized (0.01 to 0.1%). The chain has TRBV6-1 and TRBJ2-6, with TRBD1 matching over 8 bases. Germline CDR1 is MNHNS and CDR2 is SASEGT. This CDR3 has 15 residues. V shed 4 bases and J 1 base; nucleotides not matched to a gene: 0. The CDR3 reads CASSGTGSGANVLTF. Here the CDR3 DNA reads TGTGCCAGCAGTGGGACAGGGTCTGGGGCCAACGTCCTGACTTTC.

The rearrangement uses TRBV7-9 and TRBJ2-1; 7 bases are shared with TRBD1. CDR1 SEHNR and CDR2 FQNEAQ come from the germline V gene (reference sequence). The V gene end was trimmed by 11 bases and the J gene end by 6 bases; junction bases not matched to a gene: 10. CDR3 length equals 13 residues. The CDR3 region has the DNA TGTGCCTGTAGGGACAGCCTGCTCAATGAGCAGTTCTTC. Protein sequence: CACRDSLLNEQFF.

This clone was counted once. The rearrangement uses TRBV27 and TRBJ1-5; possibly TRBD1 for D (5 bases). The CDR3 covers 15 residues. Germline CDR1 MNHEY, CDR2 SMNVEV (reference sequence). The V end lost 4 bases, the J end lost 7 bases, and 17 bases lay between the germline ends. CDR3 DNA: TGTGCCAGCAGTTCCCGGGGGAACCAAGGGCAGCCCCAGCATTTT. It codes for CASSSRGNQGQPQHF.

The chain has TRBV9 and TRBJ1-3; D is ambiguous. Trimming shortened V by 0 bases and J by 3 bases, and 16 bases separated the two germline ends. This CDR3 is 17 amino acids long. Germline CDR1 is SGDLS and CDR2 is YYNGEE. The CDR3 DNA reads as TGTGCCAGCAGCGTAGCTGAGGGCCTCTCTGGTGGAAACACCATATATTTT. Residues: CASSVAEGLSGGNTIYF.

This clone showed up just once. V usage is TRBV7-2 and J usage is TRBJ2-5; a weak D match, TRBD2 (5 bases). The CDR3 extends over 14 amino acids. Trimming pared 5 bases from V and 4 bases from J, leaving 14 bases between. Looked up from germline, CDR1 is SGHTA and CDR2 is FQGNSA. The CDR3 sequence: CASSAIALSETQYF. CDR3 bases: TGTGCCAGCAGCGCAATAGCGCTCTCAGAGACCCAGTACTTC.

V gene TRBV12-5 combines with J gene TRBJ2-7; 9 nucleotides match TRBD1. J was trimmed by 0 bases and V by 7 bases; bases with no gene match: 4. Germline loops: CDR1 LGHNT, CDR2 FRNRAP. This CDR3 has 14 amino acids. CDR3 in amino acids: CASAPGQGSYEQYF. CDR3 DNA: TGTGCTAGTGCCCCGGGACAGGGCTCCTACGAGCAGTACTTC.

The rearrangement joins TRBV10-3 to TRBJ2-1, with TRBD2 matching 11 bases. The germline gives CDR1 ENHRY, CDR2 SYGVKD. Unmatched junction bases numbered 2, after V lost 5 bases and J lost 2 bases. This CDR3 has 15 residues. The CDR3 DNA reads TGTGCCATCAGTCCTAGCGGGGGGACCTACAATGAGCAGTTCTTC. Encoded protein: CAISPSGGTYNEQFF.